This note documents a single TCR beta chain sequence. The data are from a study of blood T cell repertoires in COVID-19. Study context: Specimens from acute and convalescent COVID-19 originated in the United States, Italy and Spain. Nucleic acid was either cDNA or gDNA, and it came from T cells, B-cell-depleted T cells, or PBMCs.

How the authors handled the data: Amplification of reference gene primers provided the estimated nucleated cell counts. The table came from immunoSEQ multiplex PCR; TCRdb's copy has only in-frame clones and leaves some out. V, J and clone size are those of that table, while D and trimming were read from the DNA. Among a few hundred thousand clones listed, around 83% were seen once. This clonotype was obtained from a man in his fifties with active or convalescent COVID-19. The sequenced sample was peripheral blood.

The CDR3 DNA sequence: TGTGCCAGCAGTGATTTCCCGGGACTAGGGGGGACCCAGTACTTC. Protein: CASSDFPGLGGTQYF. This chain links TRBV2 with TRBJ2-5, with TRBD2 matching 8 bases. Looked up from germline, CDR1 is SNHLY and CDR2 is FYNNEI. Losses at the gene ends were 3 bases for V and 7 bases for J; bases not matched to a gene: 10. The CDR3 consists of 15 residues.